This T cell receptor beta chain was identified during a study of cytomegalovirus exposure and HLA in healthy donors. Study-wide points: Whilst most TCR sequences proved rare, a subset of public TCRs occurred across many donors.

Concerning this clone: Its target is not known.

The germline gives CDR1 SGHAT, CDR2 FQNNGV. Trimming pared 2 bases from V and 3 bases from J, leaving 16 bases between. The CDR3 runs to 17 residues. This PCR relied on a set of 60 Vbeta primers and 13 Jbeta primers. The assay was immunoSEQ multiplex PCR, and TCRdb's table has in-frame clones only and misses some. The sample shows about 130,000 clones, 81% of them seen only once. The sequencing input was PBMCs. This receptor was identified in a man aged 18 to 29 in good health and CMV-seronegative. The chain is built from TRBV11-2 and TRBJ2-2; D remains unclear. The CDR3 sequence is CASSLLDLGRDTGELFF. CDR3 coding DNA: TGTGCCAGCAGCTTACTGGATCTGGGTCGGGACACCGGGGAGCTGTTTTTT.